This entry lists 8 T cell receptor beta chains sequenced from one sample in a study of blood T cell repertoires in COVID-19. The assay was immunoSEQ multiplex PCR, and TCRdb's table has in-frame clones only and misses some. Here the sample spans 250,000 to 300,000 clones, about 73% being singletons. Sequenced material: peripheral blood. These receptor sequences come from a woman older than 75 with acute or convalescent COVID-19.

The J gene is TRBJ2-5, the V gene TRBV5-1, with D perhaps TRBD1 (6 bases). V lost 3 bases and J lost 1, with 10 bases in between. CDR1 is SGHRS, CDR2 YFSETQ, per germline. The CDR3 extends over 14 amino acids. CDR3 coding DNA: TGCGCCAGCAGCTCCGGACAGCCCCAAGAGACCCAGTACTTC. This translates into CASSSGQPQETQYF.

A single count supports this clone. The chain couples TRBV20-1 to TRBJ1-1; 7 bases line up with TRBD1. V lost 3 bases, J lost 1 base, and 8 bases stayed unmatched. The CDR3 length is 15 residues. CDR1 and CDR2 (germline): DFQATT, SNEGSKA (reference sequence). The CDR3 sequence: CSASRPGQRNTEAFF. CDR3 in DNA: TGCAGTGCTAGTCGACCGGGACAGAGGAACACTGAAGCTTTCTTT.

This clone appeared once. Other DNA sequences in the same sample also yield this CDR3. The chain employs TRBV9 and TRBJ2-5, with a weak D call TRBD1 (5 bases). Trimming shortened V by 2 bases and J by 2 bases, and 7 bases separated the two germline ends. Per germline, CDR1 SGDLS and CDR2 YYNGEE. The CDR3 runs to 13 residues. DNA for the CDR3: TGTGCCAGCAGCGTGACAGCACAAGAGACCCAGTACTTC. Translated, it gives CASSVTAQETQYF.

This chain uses TRBV6-5 with TRBJ2-7, with D unresolved. CDR3 length: 13 amino acids. With 7 bases removed from V and 6 bases from J, the gap between germline ends came to 16 bases. CDR1 MNHEY and CDR2 SVGAGI come from the germline V gene. DNA for the CDR3: TGTGCCAGCACCAATAGCTATGGCCGCGAGCAGTACTTC. Residues: CASTNSYGREQYF.

The chain has TRBV27 and TRBJ1-2, with TRBD1 matching 7 bases. Germline V gives CDR1 MNHEY, CDR2 SMNVEV (reference sequence). Germline trimming cut 5 bases from V and 5 bases from J; bases unmatched to any gene: 5. This CDR3 is 13 amino acids long. The chain's CDR3 is CASSRQGGYGYTF. The DNA of the CDR3 is TGTGCCAGCAGTCGACAGGGAGGATATGGCTACACCTTC.

DNA for the CDR3: TGTGCCAGCTCACTCCAAATCTCCAGGGGGCCCACCGGGGAGCTGTTTTTT. Translation: CASSLQISRGPTGELFF. The chain employs TRBV18 and TRBJ2-2; TRBD1 matches 8 bases. Germline lookup yields CDR1 KGHSH and CDR2 LQKENI. Trimming removed 4 bases from V and 4 bases from J; junction bases left unmatched: 11. This CDR3 spans 17 amino acids.

The rearrangement uses TRBV7-8 and TRBJ1-4, with D possibly matching TRBD1 (5 bases). Trimming cost V 7 bases and J 6 bases, with 18 bases left between them. This CDR3 comprises 15 residues. Germline lookup yields CDR1 SGHVS and CDR2 FQNEAQ. The CDR3 loop is CASTPRQGGDEKLFF. DNA for the CDR3: TGTGCCAGCACCCCCAGGCAGGGTGGGGATGAAAAACTGTTTTTT.

The chain is built from TRBV6-5 and TRBJ1-1; TRBD1 is a possible D gene (5 bases). The CDR3 sequence is 14 residues long. Trimming removed 5 bases from V and 3 bases from J, with 13 bases in between. Germline assignment: CDR1 MNHEY and CDR2 SVGAGI. The CDR3 is CASSIRALHTEAFF. For the CDR3, the DNA is TGTGCCAGCAGTATCAGGGCTCTGCACACTGAAGCTTTCTTT.